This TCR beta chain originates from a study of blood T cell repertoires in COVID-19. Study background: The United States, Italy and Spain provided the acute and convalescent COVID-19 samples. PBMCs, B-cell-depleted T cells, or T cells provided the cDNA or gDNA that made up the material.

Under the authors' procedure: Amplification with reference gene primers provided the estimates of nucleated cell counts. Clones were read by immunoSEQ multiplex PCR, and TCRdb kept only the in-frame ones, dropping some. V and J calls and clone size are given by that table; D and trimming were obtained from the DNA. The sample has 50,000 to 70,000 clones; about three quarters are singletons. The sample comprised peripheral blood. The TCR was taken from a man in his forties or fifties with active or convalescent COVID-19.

CDR3 protein: CASRIAGGSDTQYF. CDR3 bases: TGTGCCAGCAGGATAGCGGGGGGTTCAGATACGCAGTATTTT. The chain carries TRBV27 and TRBJ2-3; 10 bases are shared with TRBD2. The ends lost 6 bases at V and 4 bases at J; junction bases unmatched: 4. Looked up from germline, CDR1 is MNHEY and CDR2 is SMNVEV (reference sequence). The CDR3 length is 14 residues.